This T cell receptor (beta chain) comes out of a study of naive and memory T cell subsets. The study, taken as a whole, reports: Especially in CD8 cells, naive repertoires contained a few larger clonotypes, possibly CD45RA-re-expressing memory cells.

Two oligonucleotides, mixed equimolar, formed the beta constant-region primer covering TRBC1 and TRBC2. Nested alpha and beta constant-region primers with the SP2 primer drove four PCR rounds on ligated cDNA. TCRdb re-analysed the UMI-ligation and nested PCR reads in MiXCR, keeping a single row per CDR3 protein. The table has 120,000 to 150,000 distinct CDR3 sequences, over 15% seen once. This clonotype was counted only a few times. The antigen remains undetermined. Source material: naive CD4+ T cells from blood. The clonotype was recovered from a human donor in good health.

The CDR3 DNA sequence: TGTGCCAGCAGTTCGGCGGGAGGCCCCTACAATGAGCAGTTCTTC. This translates into CASSSAGGPYNEQFF. This rearrangement joins TRBV6-5 to TRBJ2-1, with TRBD2 matching over 8 bases. The V gene's germline CDR1 is MNHEY and CDR2 SVGAGI. The CDR3 is 15 residues long. V shed 4 bases and J 2 bases; nucleotides not matched to a gene: 4.